These 19 T cell receptor beta chains were sequenced from one sample in a study of PD-1 blockade in classical Hodgkin lymphoma. This sample's time point: cycle 4 day 1 (C4D1), after more than five weeks of nivolumab. Every one of the patients relapsed after autologous stem cell transplantation (brentuximab vedotin exposure was variable). Thawed PBMCs were the source of CD4+ T cells, purified by magnetic negative selection. Profiled with immunoSEQ multiplex PCR; TCRdb holds only in-frame clones, not every one. The sample has under 25,000 clones; 72% are singletons. The specimen was CD4+ T cells from blood, collected before the fourth cycle of nivolumab. The receptors here all came from a human donor with classical Hodgkin lymphoma.

The gene calls are TRBV18 and TRBJ2-5; no clear D. V was shortened by 0 bases and J by 3 bases, with 14 bases between the two germline ends. The CDR3 loop spans 16 amino acids. CDR1 KGHSH and CDR2 LQKENI come from the germline V gene. CDR3 in DNA: TGTGCCAGCTCACCACCCTGGACGGGCGCTGAAGAGACCCAGTACTTC. It yields the protein CASSPPWTGAEETQYF.

The chain has TRBV15 and TRBJ1-2; D not certain. Germline V lookup: CDR1 LNHNV, CDR2 YYDKDF (reference sequence). V was pared by 3 bases and J by 6 bases, with 14 bases between. The length of the CDR3 is 14 residues. CDR3 in amino acids: CATSSSMSADGYTF. The CDR3 nucleotides are TGTGCCACCAGCAGTAGTATGTCGGCGGATGGCTACACCTTC.

The rearrangement joins TRBV19 to TRBJ2-1; tentative D call: TRBD2 (6 bases). The CDR3 covers 13 residues. The V end was cut by 4 bases, the J end by 3 bases, with 7 bases between. The germline V gene encodes CDR1 LNHDA and CDR2 SQIVND (reference sequence). The CDR3, as DNA: TGTGCCAGTAGTAGGGGGGACTACAATGAGCAGTTCTTC. It translates to CASSRGDYNEQFF. Filled out from reference TRBV19 and TRBJ2-1, the complete variable domain reads DGGITQSPKYLFRKEGQNVTLSCEQNLNHDAMYWYRQDPGQGLRLIYYSQIVNDFQKGDIAEGYSVSREKKESFPLTVTSAQKNPTAFYLCASSRGDYNEQFFGPGTRLTVL.

V gene TRBV6-5 combines with J gene TRBJ1-2; D is unresolved. Germline lookup yields CDR1 MNHEY and CDR2 SVGAGI. CDR3 length equals 13 residues. Between the trimmed V and J ends, which lost 6 bases and 4 bases, there was a span of 12 bases. CDR3 in DNA: TGTGCCAGCAGATCGGACGGAGTCTATGGCTACACCTTC. Its translation is CASRSDGVYGYTF.

The chain joins TRBV19 to TRBJ1-1; D remains unclear. Germline CDR1 reads LNHDA; CDR2 reads SQIVND (reference sequence). The CDR3 consists of 13 residues. Trimming removed 5 bases at V and 0 bases at J, with 7 bases between. As DNA, the CDR3 is TGTGCCAGTAGTGCAGTTTTGAACACTGAAGCTTTCTTT. As protein: CASSAVLNTEAFF.

This chain links TRBV10-3 with TRBJ2-3; TRBD1 might be the D (6 bases). The germline CDR1 and CDR2 sequences are ENHRY and SYGVKD. There are 17 residues in the CDR3. V dropped 7 bases and J dropped 4 bases, with 24 bases sitting between them. The CDR3 coding sequence is TGTGCCATCAATACTAACCCACAGGGCGGATTAGCAGATACGCAGTATTTT. Amino acid sequence: CAINTNPQGGLADTQYF.

The V call is TRBV29-1, the J call TRBJ1-1; 9 bases align to TRBD1. In germline, CDR1 is SQVTM, CDR2 ANQGSEA. Trimming removed 3 bases from V and 5 bases from J; junction bases left unmatched: 7. This CDR3 spans 14 amino acids. The CDR3 sequence: CSVDPGTGRTEAFF. CDR3 DNA sequence: TGCAGCGTTGACCCCGGGACAGGGCGAACTGAAGCTTTCTTT. The full variable domain, in which reference TRBV29-1 and TRBJ1-1 provide the parts outside the CDR3, is SAVISQKPSRDICQRGTSLTIQCQVDSQVTMMFWYRQQPGQSLTLIATANQGSEATYESGFVIDKFPISRPNLTFSTLTVSNMSPEDSSIYLCSVDPGTGRTEAFFGQGTRLTVV.

The rearrangement joins TRBV15 to TRBJ1-1; a weak D match, TRBD1 (5 bases). V was pared by 1 base and J by 5 bases, with 14 bases between. The length of the CDR3 is 15 residues. The germline CDR1 and CDR2 sequences are LNHNV and YYDKDF (reference sequence). The CDR3, as DNA: TGTGCCACCAGCAGAGCCCTAGTGGGGGGGACTGAAGCTTTCTTT. Residues: CATSRALVGGTEAFF.

This chain joins TRBV28 and TRBJ1-5, with 8 bases identical to TRBD1. This CDR3 is 15 amino acids long. Germline V gene lookup returns CDR1 MDHEN and CDR2 SYDVKM. V shed 6 bases, J shed 6 bases, and the junction held 10 bases outside the gene matches. CDR3 nucleotides: TGTGCCAGCAGCCCGGATCAGGGGGCTGCTCAGCCCCAGCATTTT. It specifies CASSPDQGAAQPQHF.

The chain carries TRBV19 and TRBJ2-3, with D possibly being TRBD1 (5 bases). The CDR3 length is 19 residues. Germline CDR1 LNHDA, CDR2 SQIVND (reference sequence). The V gene lost 4 bases and the J gene lost 0 bases, with 23 bases spanning the gap. CDR3 residues: CASSTPFYRTDTSTDTQYF. CDR3 nucleotide sequence: TGTGCCAGTAGTACCCCCTTTTACCGGACGGACACTAGCACAGATACGCAGTATTTT. Together with reference TRBV19 and TRBJ2-3, the CDR3 gives the full variable domain: DGGITQSPKYLFRKEGQNVTLSCEQNLNHDAMYWYRQDPGQGLRLIYYSQIVNDFQKGDIAEGYSVSREKKESFPLTVTSAQKNPTAFYLCASSTPFYRTDTSTDTQYFGPGTRLTVL.

A remark on this clone: At one end, the junction sequence differs from germline, possibly due to a read error. The genes are TRBV12-5 and TRBJ1-5; D uncertain. CDR3 length: 13 amino acids. Germline V gene sequence: CDR1 LGHNT, CDR2 FRNRAP. The CDR3 loop is CASCLESNQPQHF. The DNA of the CDR3 is TGTGCTAGTTGTTTGGAGAGCAATCAGCCCCAGCATTTT.

This clone was seen only once. The chain recombines TRBV6-1 with TRBJ2-3; D may be TRBD1 (5 bases). The CDR3 has 13 amino acids. Germline V gives CDR1 MNHNS, CDR2 SASEGT. The germline V and J ends were trimmed by 8 bases and 4 bases, with 13 bases remaining between them. The CDR3 nucleotides read TGTGCCAGCCGGCCCCAGGGTCCAGATACGCAGTATTTT. It yields the protein CASRPQGPDTQYF.

The CDR3 sequence: CASSIRRGGDEQYF. CDR3 in DNA: TGTGCCAGTAGTATTCGAAGGGGGGGTGACGAGCAGTACTTC. V and J are TRBV19 and TRBJ2-7, with D perhaps matching TRBD2 (7 bases). The length of the CDR3 is 14 residues. The V gene's germline CDR1 is LNHDA and CDR2 SQIVND (reference sequence). The germline V and J ends were trimmed by 3 bases and 5 bases, with 14 bases remaining between them.

The V call is TRBV7-9, the J call TRBJ2-3, with 9 positions matching TRBD1. This CDR3 contains 14 residues. V shed 5 bases, J shed 4 bases, and the junction held 4 bases outside the gene matches. From germline, CDR1 is SEHNR and CDR2 FQNEAQ (reference sequence). The CDR3 loop is CASSPDRGPDTQYF. The CDR3 DNA follows: TGTGCCAGCAGCCCGGACAGGGGACCAGATACGCAGTATTTT.

The chain has TRBV6-5 and TRBJ2-7; D not certain. CDR3 length: 11 amino acids. The V and J ends lost 6 bases and 6 bases respectively, with 9 bases between them. Germline-derived CDR1 and CDR2 are MNHEY and SVGAGI. The CDR3 region has the DNA TGTGCCAGCAGCGCCGGACGCGAGCAGTACTTC. This codes for CASSAGREQYF.

In regard to this clone: Other DNA sequences within the sample encode an identical CDR3. The genes are TRBV7-6 and TRBJ1-4; D is ambiguous. Germline CDR1 and CDR2: SGHVS and FNYEAQ. The CDR3 has 14 residues. Trimming shortened V by 5 bases and J by 7 bases, and 14 bases separated the two germline ends. DNA of the CDR3: TGTGCCAGCAGCCCCAGGCTATCTAGTGAAAAACTGTTTTTT. Protein product: CASSPRLSSEKLFF. Looking up the rest from reference TRBV7-6 and TRBJ1-4 gives the full variable domain: GAGVSQSPRYKVTKRGQDVALRCDPISGHVSLYWYRQALGQGPEFLTYFNYEAQQDKSGLPNDRFSAERPEGSISTLTIQRTEQRDSAMYRCASSPRLSSEKLFFGSGTQLSVL.

This clone was found once. CDR3 nucleotides: TGTGCCATCAGTGGCACGGGGATAAACTACGAGCAGTACTTC. It specifies CAISGTGINYEQYF. The V gene is TRBV10-3, the J gene TRBJ2-7; possibly TRBD2 for D (5 bases). Trimming removed 4 bases at V and 3 bases at J, with 13 bases between. Germline-derived CDR1 and CDR2 are ENHRY and SYGVKD. The CDR3 covers 14 residues.

V gene TRBV7-2 combines with J gene TRBJ2-1; no firm D call. This CDR3 region has 14 residues. Germline CDR1 reads SGHTA; CDR2 reads FQGNSA. V was shortened by 5 bases and J by 5 bases, with 13 bases between the two germline ends. As DNA, the CDR3 is TGTGCCAGCAGCCCAGAGGTTGTACACAATGAGCAGTTCTTC. Translation gives CASSPEVVHNEQFF.

The chain joins TRBV5-1 to TRBJ2-5, with 10 bases that match TRBD2. The germline V gene has CDR1 SGHRS and CDR2 YFSETQ. The junction had 15 bases not matched to a gene; V was cut back by 2 bases and J by 5 bases. The CDR3 is 18 amino acids. The CDR3: CASSFPPGASGGEETQYF. The CDR3 coding sequence is TGCGCCAGCAGCTTCCCCCCCGGGGCTAGCGGGGGCGAGGAGACCCAGTACTTC.